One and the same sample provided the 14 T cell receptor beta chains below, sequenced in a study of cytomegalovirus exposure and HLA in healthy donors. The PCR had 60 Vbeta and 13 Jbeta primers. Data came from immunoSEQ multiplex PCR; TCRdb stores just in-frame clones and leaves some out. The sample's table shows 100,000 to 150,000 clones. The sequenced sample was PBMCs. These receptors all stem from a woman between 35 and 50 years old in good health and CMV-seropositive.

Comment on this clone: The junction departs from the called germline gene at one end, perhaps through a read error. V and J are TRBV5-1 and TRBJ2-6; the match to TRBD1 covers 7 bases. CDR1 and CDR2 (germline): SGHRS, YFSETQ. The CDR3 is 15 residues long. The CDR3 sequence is CASSSRQGGTNVLTF. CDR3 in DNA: TGCGCCAGCAGCTCTCGACAGGGTGGGACCAACGTCCTGACTTTC. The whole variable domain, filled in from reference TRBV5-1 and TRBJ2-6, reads KAGVTQTPRYLIKTRGQQVTLSCSPISGHRSVSWYQQTPGQGLQFLFEYFSETQRNKGNFPGRFSGRQFSNSRSEMNVSTLELGDSALYLCASSSRQGGTNVLTFGAGSRLTVL.

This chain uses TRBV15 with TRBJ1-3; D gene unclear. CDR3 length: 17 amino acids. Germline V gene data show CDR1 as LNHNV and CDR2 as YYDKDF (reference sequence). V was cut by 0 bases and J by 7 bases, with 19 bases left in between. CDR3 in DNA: TGTGCCACCAGCAGAGATTCGTCGCAGATCCGCCTTAACACCATATATTTT. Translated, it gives CATSRDSSQIRLNTIYF.

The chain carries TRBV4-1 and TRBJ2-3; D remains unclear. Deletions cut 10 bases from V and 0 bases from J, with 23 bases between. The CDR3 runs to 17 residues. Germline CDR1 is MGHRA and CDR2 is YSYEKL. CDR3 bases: TGCGCCACGTCTGGCGAGACACACTTTTCTAGCACAGATACGCAGTATTTT. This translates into CATSGETHFSSTDTQYF.

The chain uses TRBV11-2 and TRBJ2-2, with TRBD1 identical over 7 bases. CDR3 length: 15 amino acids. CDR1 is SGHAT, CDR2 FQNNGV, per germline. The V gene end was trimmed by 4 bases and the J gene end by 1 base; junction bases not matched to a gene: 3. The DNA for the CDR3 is TGTGCCAGCAGCTATCGGACAGGGAACACCGGGGAGCTGTTTTTT. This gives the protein CASSYRTGNTGELFF. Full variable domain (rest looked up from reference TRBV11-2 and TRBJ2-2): EAGVAQSPRYKIIEKRQSVAFWCNPISGHATLYWYQQILGQGPKLLIQFQNNGVVDDSQLPKDRFSAERLKGVDSTLKIQPAKLEDSAVYLCASSYRTGNTGELFFGEGSRLTVL.

The CDR3 loop is CASRGQDRKTQPQHF. DNA for the CDR3: TGTGCCAGCAGAGGACAGGACAGGAAAACTCAGCCCCAGCATTTT. The chain carries TRBV28 and TRBJ1-5, with 7 bases identical to TRBD1. J gave up 6 bases and V 6 bases, and 11 bases lay outside the gene matches. The CDR3 has 15 amino acids. CDR1 and CDR2 from the germline V gene are MDHEN and SYDVKM. The full variable domain, with the rest looked up from reference TRBV28 and TRBJ1-5, is DVKVTQSSRYLVKRTGEKVFLECVQDMDHENMFWYRQDPGLGLRLIYFSYDVKMKEKGDIPEGYSVSREKKERFSLILESASTNQTSMYLCASRGQDRKTQPQHFGDGTRLSIL.

CDR3 coding DNA: TGTGCCAGCAGCCTAGAAGGTCCTGGAAAAGCTTTCTTT. Translation: CASSLEGPGKAFF. The chain couples TRBV2 to TRBJ1-1; D gene uncertain. Germline CDR1 reads SNHLY; CDR2 reads FYNNEI. The CDR3 runs 13 residues. V gave up 6 bases and J gave up 9 bases, with 17 bases separating them.

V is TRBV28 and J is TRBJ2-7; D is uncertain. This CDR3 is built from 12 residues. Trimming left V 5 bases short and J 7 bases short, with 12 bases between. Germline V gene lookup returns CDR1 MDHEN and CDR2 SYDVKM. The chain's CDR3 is CASSPRYGEQYF. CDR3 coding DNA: TGTGCCAGCAGTCCGAGATACGGGGAGCAGTACTTC.

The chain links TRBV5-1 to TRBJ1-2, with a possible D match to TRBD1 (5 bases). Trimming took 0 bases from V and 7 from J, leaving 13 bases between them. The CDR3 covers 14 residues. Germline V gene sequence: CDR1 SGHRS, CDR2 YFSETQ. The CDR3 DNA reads TGCGCCAGCAGCTTGGCCGGGCAGGGAAGTGGCTACACCTTC. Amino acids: CASSLAGQGSGYTF.

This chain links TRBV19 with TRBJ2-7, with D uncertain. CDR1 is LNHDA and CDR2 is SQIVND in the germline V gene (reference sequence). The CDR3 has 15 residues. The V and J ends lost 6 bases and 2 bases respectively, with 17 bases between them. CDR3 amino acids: CASSASSFTTYEQYF. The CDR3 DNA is TGTGCCAGTAGCGCAAGTAGCTTCACCACCTACGAGCAGTACTTC.

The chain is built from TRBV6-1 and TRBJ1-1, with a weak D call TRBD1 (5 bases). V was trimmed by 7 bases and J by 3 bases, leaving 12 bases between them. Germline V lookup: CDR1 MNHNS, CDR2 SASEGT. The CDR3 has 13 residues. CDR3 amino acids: CASIVDTYTEAFF. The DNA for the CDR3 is TGTGCCAGCATCGTGGACACTTACACTGAAGCTTTCTTT.

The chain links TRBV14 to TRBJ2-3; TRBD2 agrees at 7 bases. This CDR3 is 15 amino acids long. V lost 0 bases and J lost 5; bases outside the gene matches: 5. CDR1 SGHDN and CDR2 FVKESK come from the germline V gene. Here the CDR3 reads CASSQERTRGDTQYF. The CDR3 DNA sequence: TGTGCCAGCAGCCAAGAGAGGACTAGAGGAGATACGCAGTATTTT.

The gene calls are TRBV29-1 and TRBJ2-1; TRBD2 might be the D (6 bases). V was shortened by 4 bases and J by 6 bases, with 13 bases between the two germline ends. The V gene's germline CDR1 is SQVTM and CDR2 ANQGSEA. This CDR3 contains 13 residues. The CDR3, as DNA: TGCAGCGTTGCCCGGACTAACTTCAATGAGCAGTTCTTC. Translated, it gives CSVARTNFNEQFF.

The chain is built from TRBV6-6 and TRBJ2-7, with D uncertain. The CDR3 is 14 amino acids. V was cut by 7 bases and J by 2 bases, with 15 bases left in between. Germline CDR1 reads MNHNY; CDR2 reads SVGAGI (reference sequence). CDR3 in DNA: TGTGCCAGCACCCCTTGGGCCGCAACCTACGAGCAGTACTTC. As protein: CASTPWAATYEQYF.

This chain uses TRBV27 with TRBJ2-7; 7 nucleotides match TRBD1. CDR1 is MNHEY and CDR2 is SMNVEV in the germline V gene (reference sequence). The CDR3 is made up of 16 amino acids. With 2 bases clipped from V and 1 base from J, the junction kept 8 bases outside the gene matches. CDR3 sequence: CASSLEKGARSYEQYF. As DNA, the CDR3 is TGTGCCAGCAGTTTAGAAAAGGGGGCACGTTCCTACGAGCAGTACTTC.